This T cell receptor (beta chain) originates from a study of cytomegalovirus exposure and HLA in healthy donors. General study points: In a later analysis, TCR beta V- and J-gene trimming showed a link to a missense DCLRE1C variant. It was reported in a later analysis that an Asian-associated ancestry cluster showed fewer N-insertions than the roughly 670-donor mean. Association of approximately 18,000 TCR beta sequences with HLA alleles was found at 0.05 false discovery rate in a later analysis.

Vbeta (60) and Jbeta (13) primers were used in the PCR. Produced via immunoSEQ multiplex PCR; TCRdb's table is partial and in-frame only. The profile shows about 160,000 clones, roughly four fifths of them singletons. Of note for this clone: Its antigen is as yet unknown.

There are 13 residues in the CDR3. CDR1 and CDR2 (germline): SQVTM, ANQGSEA. V dropped 4 bases and J dropped 5 bases, with 14 bases sitting between them. The chain employs TRBV29-1 and TRBJ1-2; no firm D call. This clonotype originated in a young woman in good health and CMV-seronegative. The sequencing input was PBMCs. As DNA, the CDR3 is TGCAGCGTTGGTGGGCAGGCTACTTATGGCTACACCTTC. Protein sequence: CSVGGQATYGYTF.